This TCR beta chain was observed in a study of blood T cell repertoires in COVID-19. Study in general: Samples came from the United States, Italy and Spain, spanning acute and convalescent COVID-19. T cells, B-cell-depleted T cells, or PBMCs provided the cDNA or gDNA that served as material.

In the source study's methods: Scientists estimated how many nucleated cells there were by amplifying reference gene primers. Data came from immunoSEQ multiplex PCR; TCRdb stores just in-frame clones and leaves some out. V and J calls and clone size are copied from that table; D and trimming were computed from the DNA. The top ten clones hold more than 1% of a sample with about 160,000 clones, approximately 85% of them seen once. This TCR came from a man aged 40-55 years with acute or convalescent COVID-19. Sequences were obtained from peripheral blood.

CDR3 coding DNA: TGCGCCAGCAGCTTGGACCAGACCTACGAGCAGTACTTC. Its translation: CASSLDQTYEQYF. The gene calls are TRBV5-1 and TRBJ2-7, with D unresolved. CDR1 SGHRS and CDR2 YFSETQ come from the germline V gene. V lost 0 bases and J 2 bases, leaving 6 bases between the germline ends. CDR3 length: 13 residues.